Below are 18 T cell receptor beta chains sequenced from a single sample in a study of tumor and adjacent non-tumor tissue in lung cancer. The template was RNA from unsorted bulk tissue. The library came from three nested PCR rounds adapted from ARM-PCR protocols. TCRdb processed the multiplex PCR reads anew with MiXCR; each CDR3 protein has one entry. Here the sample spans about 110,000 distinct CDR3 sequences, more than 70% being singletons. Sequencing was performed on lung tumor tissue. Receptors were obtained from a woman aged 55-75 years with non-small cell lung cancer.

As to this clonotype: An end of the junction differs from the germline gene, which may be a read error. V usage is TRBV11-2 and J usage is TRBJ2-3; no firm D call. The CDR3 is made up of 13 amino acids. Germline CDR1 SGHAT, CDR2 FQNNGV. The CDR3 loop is CASSSRLADTQYF. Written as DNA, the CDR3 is TGTGCCAGCAGCTCGAGACTCGCAGATACGCAATATTTT.

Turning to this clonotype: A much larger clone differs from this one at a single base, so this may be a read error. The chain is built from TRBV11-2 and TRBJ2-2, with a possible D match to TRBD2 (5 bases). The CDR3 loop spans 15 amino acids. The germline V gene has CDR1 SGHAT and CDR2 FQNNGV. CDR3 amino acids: CASSLVMENTGELLF. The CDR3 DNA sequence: TGTGCCAGCAGCCTAGTTATGGAGAACACCGGGGAGCTGTTGTTT.

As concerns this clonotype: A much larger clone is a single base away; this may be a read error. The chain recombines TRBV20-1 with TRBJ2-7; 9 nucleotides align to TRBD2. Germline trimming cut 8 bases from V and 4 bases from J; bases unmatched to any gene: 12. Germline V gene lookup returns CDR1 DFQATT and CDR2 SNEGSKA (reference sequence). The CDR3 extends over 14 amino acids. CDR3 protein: CSTGKSGGKYEQYF. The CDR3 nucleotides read TGCAGTACTGGGAAAAGCGGGGGGAAATACGAGCAGTACTTC.

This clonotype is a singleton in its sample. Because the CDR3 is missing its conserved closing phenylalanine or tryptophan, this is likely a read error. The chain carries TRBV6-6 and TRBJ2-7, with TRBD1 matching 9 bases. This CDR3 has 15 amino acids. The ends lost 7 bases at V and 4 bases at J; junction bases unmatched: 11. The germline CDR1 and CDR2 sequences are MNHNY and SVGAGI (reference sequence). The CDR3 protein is CASNSQTGGDYEQYY. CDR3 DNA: TGTGCCAGCAATAGCCAGACAGGGGGAGATTACGAGCAGTACTAC.

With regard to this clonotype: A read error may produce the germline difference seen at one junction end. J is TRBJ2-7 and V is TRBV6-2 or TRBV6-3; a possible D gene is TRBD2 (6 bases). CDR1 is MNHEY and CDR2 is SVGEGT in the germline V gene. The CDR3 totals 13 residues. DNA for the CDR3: TGTACCAGCAACTCGGGAGAGGGCTACGAGCAGTGCTTC. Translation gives CTSNSGEGYEQCF.

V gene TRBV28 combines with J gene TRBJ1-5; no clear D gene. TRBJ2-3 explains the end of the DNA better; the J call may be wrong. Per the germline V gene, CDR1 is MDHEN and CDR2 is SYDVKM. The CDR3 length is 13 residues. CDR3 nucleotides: TGTGCCAGCAGTTGGTATAGCAACCAGCCCCAGTATTTT. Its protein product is CASSWYSNQPQYF.

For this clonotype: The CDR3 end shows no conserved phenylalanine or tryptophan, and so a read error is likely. CDR3 loop: CASSYRDRGGNIQYI. The CDR3 nucleotides are TGTGCCAGCAGTTACCGGGACAGGGGGGGGAACATTCAGTACATT. The rearrangement joins TRBV6-6 to TRBJ2-4; 11 positions match TRBD1. Germline V CDR1 and CDR2: MNHNY, SVGAGI (reference sequence). J was trimmed by 7 bases and V by 2 bases; bases with no gene match: 4. The CDR3 length is 15 residues.

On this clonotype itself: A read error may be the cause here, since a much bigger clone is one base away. CDR3 sequence: CTSNLDGDTEAFF. In DNA form, the CDR3 reads TGTACCAGCAACCTGGACGGAGACACTGAAGCTTTCTTT. This sequence joins TRBV6-1 and TRBJ1-1; D is unclear. The CDR3 spans 13 residues. Germline V gene data show CDR1 as MNHNS and CDR2 as SASEGT.

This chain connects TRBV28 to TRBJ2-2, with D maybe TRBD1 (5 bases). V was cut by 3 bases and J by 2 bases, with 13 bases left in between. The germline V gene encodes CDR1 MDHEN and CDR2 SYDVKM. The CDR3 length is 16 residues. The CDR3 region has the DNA TGTGCCAGCAGTTTGAGTCGACAGTTAAACACCGGGGAGCTGTTTTTT. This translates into CASSLSRQLNTGELFF.

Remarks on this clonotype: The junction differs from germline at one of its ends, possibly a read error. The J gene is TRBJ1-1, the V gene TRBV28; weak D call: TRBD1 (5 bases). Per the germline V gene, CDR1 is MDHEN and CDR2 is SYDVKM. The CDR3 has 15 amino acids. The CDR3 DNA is TGTGCCAGCAGGGCGCGCAGGGTGGAGAACGCTGAAGCTTTCTTT. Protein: CASRARRVENAEAFF.

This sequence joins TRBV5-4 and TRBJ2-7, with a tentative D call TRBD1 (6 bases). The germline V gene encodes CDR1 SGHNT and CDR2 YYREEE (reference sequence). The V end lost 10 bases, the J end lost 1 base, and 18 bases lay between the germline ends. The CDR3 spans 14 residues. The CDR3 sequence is CAGNTGQFSYEQYF. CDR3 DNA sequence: TGTGCCGGCAACACTGGACAGTTTTCCTACGAGCAGTACTTC.

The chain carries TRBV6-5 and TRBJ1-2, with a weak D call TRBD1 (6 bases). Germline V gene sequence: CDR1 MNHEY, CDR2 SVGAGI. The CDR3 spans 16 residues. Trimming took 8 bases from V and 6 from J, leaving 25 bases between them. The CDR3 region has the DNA TGTGCCAGCCTTCCAAAGTGGGGGGCAACGTATCATGGCTACACCTTC. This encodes CASLPKWGATYHGYTF.

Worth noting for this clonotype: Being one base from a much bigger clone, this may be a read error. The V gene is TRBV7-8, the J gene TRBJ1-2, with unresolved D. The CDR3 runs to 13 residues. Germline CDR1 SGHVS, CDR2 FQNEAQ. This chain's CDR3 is CVSSLGGVYGYTF. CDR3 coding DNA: TGTGTCAGCAGCTTAGGCGGAGTCTATGGCTACACCTTC.

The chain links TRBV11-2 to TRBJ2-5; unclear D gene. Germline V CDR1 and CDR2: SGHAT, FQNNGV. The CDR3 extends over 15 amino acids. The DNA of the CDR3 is TGTCTCAGCAGCTTAAGCCCCGAGCGCCAAGAGACCCAGTACTTC. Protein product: CLSSLSPERQETQYF.

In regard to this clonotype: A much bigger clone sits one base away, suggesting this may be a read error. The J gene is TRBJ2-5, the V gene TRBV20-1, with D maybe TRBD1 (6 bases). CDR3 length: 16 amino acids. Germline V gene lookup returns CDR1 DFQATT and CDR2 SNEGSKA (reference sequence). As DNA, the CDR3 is TGCAATGCTCCCCAAGGGGGTAGCAGATTGCAAGAGACCCAGTACTTC. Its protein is CNAPQGGSRLQETQYF.

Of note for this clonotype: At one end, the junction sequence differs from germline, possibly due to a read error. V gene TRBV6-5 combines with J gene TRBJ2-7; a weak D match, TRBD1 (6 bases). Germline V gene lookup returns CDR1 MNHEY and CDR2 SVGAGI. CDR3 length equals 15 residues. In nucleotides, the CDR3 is TGTGTCAGCAGTGACGCCGGGACATGGATCTACGAGCAGTACTTC. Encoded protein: CVSSDAGTWIYEQYF.

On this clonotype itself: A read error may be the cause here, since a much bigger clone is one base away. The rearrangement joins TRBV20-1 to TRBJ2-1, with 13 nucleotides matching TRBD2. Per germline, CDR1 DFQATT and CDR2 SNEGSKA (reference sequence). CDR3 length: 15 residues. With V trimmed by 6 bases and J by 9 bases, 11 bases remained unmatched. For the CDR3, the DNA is TGCAGTGCCAGCCCGGGACTAGCGGGAATACTTGAGCAGTTCTTC. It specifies CSASPGLAGILEQFF.

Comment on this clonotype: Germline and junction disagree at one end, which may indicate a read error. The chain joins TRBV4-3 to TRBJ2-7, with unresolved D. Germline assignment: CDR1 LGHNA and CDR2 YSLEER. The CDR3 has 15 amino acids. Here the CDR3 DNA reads TGCGCCAGCAGCCAAGATCAAGGTGGAACCTATGAGCAGTACTTC. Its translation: CASSQDQGGTYEQYF.